This TCR beta chain appears in the sequencing data of a study of CD8+ T cells in alopecia areata. Study in general: Treatment of the treated patients consisted of oral tofacitinib, 5 to 10 mg twice daily. Overall study results and limits: Lesional tissue from the scalp (especially in alopecia totalis/universalis) showed higher clonality than normal scalp. Sequences from scalp samples also cover resident alphabeta T cells of normal skin.

Peripheral blood and lesional scalp punch biopsies came from alopecia areata patients. Trimming left V 7 bases short and J 4 bases short, with 8 bases between. Germline V CDR1 and CDR2: SNHLY, FYNNEI. CDR3 length equals 12 residues. After isolation, RNA underwent reverse transcription to generate cDNA as the sequencing template. The assay was immunoSEQ multiplex PCR, and TCRdb's table has in-frame clones only and misses some. The sample holds about 150,000 clones; about 50% are singletons and the top ten take 19%. Concerning this clone: The antigen is unknown.

This receptor was identified in a human donor with alopecia areata. This chain links TRBV2 with TRBJ1-5; D gene unclear. This specimen was CD8+ T cells sorted from blood, taken at week 0. The chain's CDR3 is CASTKGNQPQHF. The CDR3 coding sequence is TGTGCCAGCACTAAAGGGAATCAGCCCCAGCATTTT.